This T cell receptor (beta chain) was recovered during a study of tumor-infiltrating lymphocytes in primary liver carcinoma (dated by TCRdb to about 2017). General notes on the study: Surgical resection was performed in China between 2015 and 2016 on 5 or 6 patients with histopathologically diagnosed primary liver carcinoma. The study combined TCRbeta repertoire sequencing, expression microarrays and whole-exome sequencing across five regions of each liver tumor, with adjacent normal tissue and blood. The five patients had tumors of stage T1-T3 N0M0, with maximum diameters ranging from 4.2 to 10 cm. Each sample produced roughly 3.65 to 8 million productive TCRbeta reads, and read depth showed no significant difference between tissue types. High reproducibility was observed for the technical replicate repertoires, with mean shared-clone rates approximately 0.9 and correlation coefficients above 0.98. Of the five patients, three men and two women aged 30 to 69 years, four had hepatocellular carcinoma and one had combined HCC and intrahepatic cholangiocarcinoma. TCRbeta repertoire sequencing covered 35 or so specimens from 5 patients: around 25 tumor regions, 5 adjacent noncancerous liver tissues and 5 peripheral blood samples. Broad study findings and their caveats: Comparison of CD4+ and CD8+ T cell repertoires was precluded by the use of bulk unsorted samples. With just a few patients in the study, the authors point out that the findings should be validated in a larger study. Only the TCR beta chain was sequenced, which likely underestimates true repertoire diversity because unpaired alpha chains were not captured. Pairs of tumor regions showed greater repertoire overlap (mean 36%) than tumor-adjacent pairs (roughly 17%) or tumor-blood pairs (around 15%), which is consistent with antigen-driven expansion. The top 250 clones made up a significantly larger repertoire fraction in tumors than in blood (p = 0.039).

A constant-region primer and ProtoScript II reverse transcriptase were used to reverse-transcribe TCRbeta-specific cDNA from about 500 ng total RNA. TCRbeta libraries were built with three nested multiplex PCR rounds, a slightly modified ARM-PCR procedure. Each of the first two PCR rounds ran for approximately 9 cycles and used multiplex TRBV1-TRBV30 forward primers together with a Cbeta reverse primer. Sample barcodes and Illumina adapters were attached in a final 25-cycle PCR using Deep VentR polymerase. Before sequencing, amplicons of 200-500 bp were purified from gel using a QIAquick gel extraction kit. TCRbeta amplicons were sequenced on an Illumina HiSeq 2500 with 250-bp paired-end reads. Concerning the study's data processing: Reads were quality-trimmed with Trimmomatic v0.33, and paired reads were merged with FLASH v1.2.11 to recover full CDR3 sequences. V, D and J germline segments were assigned to the rearranged TCRbeta sequences by MiGEC v1.2.1b. VDJtools v1.0.0 computed clonotype statistics and Shannon-Wiener diversity indices. To reduce sampling bias, subsequent analyses other than the diversity analysis used only the 250 most abundant clonotypes in each sample. TCRdb reanalyzed the raw reads on its own, using fastp at Q25 for trimming and MiXCR for clone calling, and kept in-frame beta chains. Merged by CDR3 protein, the rows form single entries marked with the most common genes and DNA. The V and J calls and clone size are TCRdb's, not the authors'. The table for this sample lists about 200,000 distinct CDR3 sequences; around 60% of them were counted only once. Jointly, the top ten make up roughly 7% of the sample.

Trimming accounts for 8 bases at V and 5 bases at J, while the number of junction bases matched to no gene is 10. The CDR3 covers 13 residues, taking in both the cysteine and the phenylalanine. The only DNA kept is the CDR3, 39 bases in frame from the first base. CDR1 and CDR2, looked up from the germline V gene, are SQVTM and ANQGSEA. RNA from unsorted whole blood was extracted with TRIzol reagent, and germline DNA was obtained with the DNeasy Blood & Tissue kit. At the time of sampling, the patients were treatment-naive and had chronic HBV infection. Before surgery, about 4 milliliters of peripheral blood were collected into K2EDTA tubes. Worth noting for this clonotype: Its antigen target is currently unknown. No per-base quality is available; no much larger clone lies one base away.

Sequenced: peripheral blood. The chain uses TRBV29-1 and TRBJ2-7; 9 bases in the middle match TRBD1. This receptor was obtained from a woman aged 55-69 years with primary liver carcinoma and hepatitis B virus infection. The DNA sequence is TGCAGCACCCGGGACAGGGATTCCCACGAGCAGTACTTC. It specifies CSTRDRDSHEQYF.